This TCR beta chain came from a study of blood T cell repertoires in COVID-19 (dated by TCRdb to about 2020). As for the study more broadly: Samples covering the acute and convalescent phases of COVID-19 were provided by collaborators in the United States, Italy and Spain. The samples were drawn from two sources: the first 160 participants of the ongoing ImmuneRACE study, and 1,000 to 1,500 subjects contributed by 6 global collaborators. A freely available public database, intended as a resource for researchers studying the immune response to SARS-CoV-2, is where the repertoires were released. A de-identified subject ID, COVID-19 status, age in years and sex were almost always included in the sample metadata. The prospective study material was composed of cDNA or gDNA derived from T cells, B-cell-depleted T cells, or PBMCs. Deeply sampled blood TCRbeta repertoires from subjects exposed to, actively infected with, or recovered from COVID-19 were included in the dataset. Where available, HLA class I and class II types were obtained from metadata supplied by the sample provider rather than from assay-based typing. Study-level results and caveats: How much clinical and demographic metadata was included differed by source and by participant, and the metadata was provided uncurated.

TCRbeta CDR3 regions were amplified from genomic DNA by means of the immunoSEQ Assay, a bias-controlled multiplex PCR. On the authors' methods: The number of nucleated cells in each sample was estimated from the amplification of reference gene primers within the assay. To quantify the absolute abundance of each unique TCRbeta CDR3 rearrangement, sequence reads were collapsed and filtered. Productive Simpson clonality was computed per sample as the square root of Simpson's diversity index over productive rearrangements. TCRdb's version of the immuneACCESS table is confined to in-frame rearrangements and falls short of the full clone set. An unresolved V gene accounts for under half of the shortfall where checked; the remainder is of unknown origin. That table supplies the V and J calls and clone size; D and trimming were determined from the DNA. The sample table lists around 420,000 clones, roughly 90% of them with a count of one. Jointly, the top ten make up roughly 2% of the sample.

Participants in the prospective study were enrolled through a virtual design, were aged roughly 18 to 90 years, and lived in 24 United States geographic areas. Cohort assignment in the prospective study relied on participant-reported clinical history from a screening survey and a study questionnaire. In the prospective study, mobile phlebotomists collected whole blood, serum and a nasopharyngeal or oropharyngeal swab from each participant. Participants in the prospective study had the option to provide additional blood draws and questionnaires over an approximately 2-month period. Prospective study blood samples were shipped either frozen or at room temperature before DNA extraction. Concerning this clone: What this receptor recognizes is not known. Base qualities are not at hand, and no much larger clone is one base apart.

The sample was PBMCs or T cells enriched from blood (not recorded which). The receptor was derived from a woman between 40 and 50 years old with acute COVID-19.

This receptor has the CDR3 CASSSPRGLANTEAFF. The base sequence is TGTGCCAGTAGTAGTCCAAGGGGGCTTGCGAACACTGAAGCTTTCTTT. The rearranged chain carries TRBV19 and TRBJ1-1; 7 central bases correspond to TRBD1. The germline V end is reduced by 4 bases and the J end by 1 base; junction bases left unmatched: 9. CDR1 LNHDA and CDR2 SQIVND are derived from the germline V gene (reference sequence). From the cysteine up to the phenylalanine, the CDR3 has a length of 16 residues. Just the 48-base CDR3 DNA is kept, in frame starting at base 1.